A selection of T cell receptor beta chains follows, all from one sample in a study of blood T cell repertoires in COVID-19. Using immunoSEQ multiplex PCR, the repertoire was profiled, and TCRdb retains in-frame clones only, with some absent. The table has about 200,000 clones, nearly 90% seen once; the top ten hold around 4%. Sequenced: PBMCs or T cells enriched from blood (not recorded which). Receptors originate from a woman in her 30s with acute COVID-19. Both conserved end residues are part of each CDR3. A D gene is named only where the DNA matches it firmly. A row's size may be missing; if present it is once, few, many or a size class.

j_call d_call v_call clone_size cdr3_nt cdr3_aa
TRBJ2-7 - TRBV6-5 - TGTGCCAGCAGTTACCTAGCTAGCCGAACTTACGAGCAGTACTTC CASSYLASRTYEQYF
TRBJ1-6 - TRBV11-2 - TGTGCCAGCAGCCCAGATTTAAATGGTTCACCCCTCCACTTT CASSPDLNGSPLHF
TRBJ2-1 TRBD1 TRBV7-9 - TGTGCCAGCAGCCGAGAAACAGGGGTACCGTTCTTC CASSRETGVPFF
TRBJ1-1 - TRBV6-2/TRBV6-3 - TGTGCCAGCATCCCTAGGTCAGGGGTCGGTTCCATGAACACTGAAGCTTTCTTT CASIPRSGVGSMNTEAFF
TRBJ1-1 - TRBV5-1 - TGCGCCAGCAGCTTGGACTTATATAACACTGAAGCTTTCTTT CASSLDLYNTEAFF
TRBJ1-1 TRBD1 TRBV18 - TGTGCCAGCTCCCCCAATCTGATACGACAGGGAAGGCCTGAAGCTTTCTTT CASSPNLIRQGRPEAFF
TRBJ2-3 - TRBV9 - TGTGCCAGCAGCGTAACATCTAGCACAGATACGCAGTATTTT CASSVTSSTDTQYF
TRBJ1-1 - TRBV18 - TGTGCCAGCTCACCACCAACGTTGGGCAGGCAGAACACTGAAGCTTTCTTT CASSPPTLGRQNTEAFF
TRBJ1-4 - TRBV19 - TGTGCCAGTAGTATAGAGACCTTGCGGCTTGAAAAACTGTTTTTT CASSIETLRLEKLFF
TRBJ1-4 - TRBV18 few TGTGCCAGCTCACCTCTACAGGGAGGGGGTGAAAAACTGTTTTTT CASSPLQGGGEKLFF
TRBJ2-2 - TRBV2 - TGTGCCAGCAGTGTTGCAGGGAACACCGGGGAGCTGTTTTTT CASSVAGNTGELFF
TRBJ2-5 - TRBV27 - TGTGCCAGCAGTTTAGGTCCAGGCCAAGAGACCCAGTACTTC CASSLGPGQETQYF
TRBJ1-4 TRBD1 TRBV5-1 few TGCGCCAGCAGCTTGCGTGGACAGGGGTATGAAAAACTGTTTTTT CASSLRGQGYEKLFF
TRBJ1-5 - TRBV3-1/TRBV3-2 - TGTGCCAGCAGCCAAGACGCGACAAGCAATCAGCCCCAGCATTTT CASSQDATSNQPQHF
TRBJ1-4 - TRBV6-2/TRBV6-3 - TGTGCCAGCAGTGGGAGTGAAAAACTGTTTTTT CASSGSEKLFF
TRBJ2-7 - TRBV10-3 - TGTGCCATCAGCCCTAATGCCGAGCAGTACTTC CAISPNAEQYF
TRBJ1-1 - TRBV7-2 - TGTGCCAGCAGCCCCCGGGGGGGGTACTCGAACACTGAAGCTTTCTTT CASSPRGGYSNTEAFF
TRBJ1-4 - TRBV4-1 - TGCGCCAGCAGCCTTCAAAGGGCGGGTACTAATGAAAAACTGTTTTTT CASSLQRAGTNEKLFF
TRBJ1-5 TRBD1 TRBV30 - TGTGCCTGGAAGGGACAGGGTAATCAGCCCCAGCATTTT CAWKGQGNQPQHF
TRBJ1-5 TRBD1 TRBV18 - TGTGCCAGCTCACGGGACAGCTATAGCAATCAGCCCCAGCATTTT CASSRDSYSNQPQHF
TRBJ1-1 - TRBV7-6 - TGTGCCAGCAGCCCACCATACAACCGACAGCCTGAAGCTTTCTTT CASSPPYNRQPEAFF
TRBJ2-5 TRBD2 TRBV6-5 - TGTGCCAGCAGTTACTCGCCTAGCGGGGTCCAAGAGACCCAGTACTTC CASSYSPSGVQETQYF